This TCR beta chain came from a study of CD8 T cells in ankylosing spondylitis. Study-wide findings and caveats: Characteristic, it appeared, of ankylosing spondylitis blood was a TCR beta motif of fewer than 10 highly homologous variants. Disease-associated clones were reportedly significantly overrepresented in matched ankylosing spondylitis synovial fluid.

The table lists this clonotype with a few counts. Its antigen is unidentified. Construction of TCR beta libraries was performed using quantitative 5'-RACE with molecular barcodes. TCRdb independently ran MiXCR on the 5' RACE reads; one entry per CDR3 protein. This sample has about 340,000 distinct CDR3 sequences; roughly 15% occur once, and the top ten carry 1.1%. The CDR3 extends over 15 amino acids. Germline CDR1 SGHRS, CDR2 YFSETQ. Trimming took off 2 bases at V and 1 base at J, with 12 bases between the two ends. V usage is TRBV5-1 and J usage is TRBJ1-1; D not resolved. This clonotype was sampled from a male donor with ankylosing spondylitis or in good health (not recorded which). Sequenced: blood, either unsorted or a sorted T cell fraction (not recorded which). CDR3 loop: CASSFERVTNTEAFF. CDR3 coding DNA: TGCGCCAGCAGCTTTGAGAGGGTGACGAACACTGAAGCTTTCTTT.